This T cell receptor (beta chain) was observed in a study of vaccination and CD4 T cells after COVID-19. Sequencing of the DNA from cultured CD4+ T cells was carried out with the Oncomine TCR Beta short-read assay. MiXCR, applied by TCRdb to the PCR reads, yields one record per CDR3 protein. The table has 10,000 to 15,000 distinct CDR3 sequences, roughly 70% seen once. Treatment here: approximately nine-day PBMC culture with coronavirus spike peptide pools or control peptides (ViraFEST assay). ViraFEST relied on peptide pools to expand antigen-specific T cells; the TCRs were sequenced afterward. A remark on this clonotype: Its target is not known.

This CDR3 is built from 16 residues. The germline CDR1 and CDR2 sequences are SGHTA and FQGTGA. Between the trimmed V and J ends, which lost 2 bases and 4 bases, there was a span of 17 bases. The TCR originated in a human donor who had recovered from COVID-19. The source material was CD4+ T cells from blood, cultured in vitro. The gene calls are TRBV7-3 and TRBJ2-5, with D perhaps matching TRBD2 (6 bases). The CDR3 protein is CASSLGAGTGRETQYF. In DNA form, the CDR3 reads TGTGCCAGCAGCTTAGGGGCCGGGACTGGTCGAGAGACCCAGTACTTC.